This T cell receptor beta chain was found in a study of Graves' ophthalmopathy and Graves' hyperthyroidism. Regarding the study as a whole: Using 13 signatures, a model distinguished ophthalmopathy from stable hyperthyroidism, reaching about 87% sensitivity and about 81% specificity.

RNA transcripts served as template for amplifying TCR beta CDR3 sequences. HTBI primers were employed in first-round RT-PCR, then a second-round multiplex PCR followed. Via MiXCR, TCRdb re-called the multiplex PCR reads, giving one row per CDR3 protein. The data show roughly 600,000 distinct CDR3 sequences, 39% seen once. Comment on this clonotype: What it binds is unknown.

The CDR3 runs to 17 residues. V lost 4 bases and J lost 0, with 18 bases in between. CDR1 and CDR2 from the germline V gene are MNHEY and SVGAGI. The gene calls are TRBV6-5 and TRBJ1-1, with D unresolved. The sequenced sample consisted of peripheral blood or thyroid tissue (not recorded which). The TCR originated in an adult man with Graves' hyperthyroidism. The CDR3 DNA follows: TGTGCCAGCAGTTCAGGAGAGGACGGTATCTTGAACACTGAAGCTTTCTTT. Its protein product is CASSSGEDGILNTEAFF.